Below, 26 T cell receptor beta chains from the same sample are listed, as sequenced in a study of human T cells and chemical hapten exposure. Time point in this sample: pre-sensitization, week 0. Treatment noted: therapeutic diphenylcyclopropenone sensitization with weekly scalp DPC. TCRdb passed the RACE reads through MiXCR, listing each CDR3 protein once. The top ten hold 4.5% to 7% of the sample, which has about 42,000 distinct CDR3 sequences, under 15% seen once. The source material was whole blood, sampled in connection with sensitization to the hapten diphenylcyclopropenone (DPC). The source is a woman aged 25 to 45 with alopecia areata. Some clones in this sample may be carry-over from other donors' samples.

This clonotype was detected many times. The chain is built from TRBV29-1 and TRBJ2-1, with TRBD2 matching over 11 bases. Germline V CDR1 and CDR2: SQVTM, ANQGSEA. The CDR3 contains 14 residues. Unmatched junction bases numbered 0, after V lost 1 base and J lost 4 bases. CDR3 DNA sequence: TGCAGCGTTGAAGGGACTAGCGGGTACAATGAGCAGTTCTTC. It specifies CSVEGTSGYNEQFF.

This clonotype was picked up one time. The chain links TRBV28 to TRBJ2-1; 7 positions agree with TRBD2. The CDR3 runs 17 residues. V shed 5 bases and J 1 base; nucleotides not matched to a gene: 11. CDR1 is MDHEN, CDR2 SYDVKM, per germline. The DNA for the CDR3 is TGTGCCAGCAGTCGCCGGGACTACATAGGGTCCTACAATGAGCAGTTCTTC. This gives the protein CASSRRDYIGSYNEQFF.

This clonotype was recorded many times. The gene calls are TRBV2 and TRBJ1-6; D unresolved. This CDR3 region has 13 residues. The V end lost 8 bases, the J end lost 7 bases, and 12 bases lay between the germline ends. Germline values: CDR1 SNHLY, CDR2 FYNNEI. In DNA form, the CDR3 reads TGTGCCAGCCGAGGCAGCTTAAATTCACCCCTCCACTTT. Protein product: CASRGSLNSPLHF.

The rearrangement uses TRBV29-1 and TRBJ1-2, with no clear D. The V gene lost 4 bases and the J gene lost 8 bases, with 14 bases spanning the gap. The CDR3 is 12 amino acids. In germline, CDR1 is SQVTM, CDR2 ANQGSEA. The CDR3 DNA reads as TGCAGCGTTGGGGGTGGTAGGGCGGGCTACACCTTC. Protein sequence: CSVGGGRAGYTF.

This chain links TRBV6-2 or TRBV6-3 with TRBJ2-3; possible D gene TRBD2, 6 bases. The CDR3 is 16 residues long. V dropped 9 bases and J dropped 3 bases, with 22 bases sitting between them. Germline values: CDR1 MNHEY, CDR2 SVGEGT. In DNA form, the CDR3 reads TGTGCCAGTACGACCCGTCGGGGGATGGGGACAGATACGCAGTATTTT. This codes for CASTTRRGMGTDTQYF.

This clonotype occurred many times. This chain uses TRBV20-1 with TRBJ2-7; the D is unclear. Trimming removed 1 base from V and 5 bases from J, with 15 bases in between. The CDR3 length is 14 residues. CDR1 and CDR2 (germline): DFQATT, SNEGSKA (reference sequence). The CDR3 DNA reads TGCAGTGCTAGAGTACGAGGTGTAGGGAACGAGCAGTACTTC. Encoded protein: CSARVRGVGNEQYF.

This clonotype was seen at least ten times. This chain connects TRBV7-2 to TRBJ2-5, with 13 bases identical to TRBD2. The V and J ends lost 6 bases and 5 bases, in that order; junction bases with no gene match: 3. This CDR3 comprises 14 residues. The V gene's germline CDR1 is SGHTA and CDR2 FQGNSA. Here the CDR3 DNA reads TGTGCCAGCAGGGGGACTAGCGGGAAGGAGACCCAGTACTTC. Translating it yields CASRGTSGKETQYF.

This clonotype is medium-sized in the sample. This chain connects TRBV15 to TRBJ2-7; 9 bases agree with TRBD1. CDR3 length equals 17 residues. Germline-derived CDR1 and CDR2 are LNHNV and YYDKDF (reference sequence). V was pared by 0 bases and J by 5 bases, with 11 bases of the junction left unmatched. This CDR3 is CATSRDRVQGAVHEQYF. The CDR3 nucleotides are TGTGCCACCAGCAGAGATCGGGTACAGGGGGCAGTCCACGAGCAGTACTTC.

This clonotype occurred a few times. The chain links TRBV5-4 to TRBJ2-7; TRBD1 aligns across 12 bases. In germline, CDR1 is SGHNT, CDR2 YYREEE (reference sequence). The trim removed 3 bases at V and 4 bases at J, leaving 2 bases unmatched. This CDR3 contains 14 residues. CDR3 DNA: TGTGCCAGCAGCTGGGACAGGGGGCAGTACGAGCAGTACTTC. It encodes CASSWDRGQYEQYF.

The V call is TRBV12-3 or TRBV12-4, the J call TRBJ2-1, with D possibly matching TRBD2 (5 bases). The CDR3 length is 14 residues. V was cut by 8 bases and J by 0 bases, with 11 bases left in between. This chain's CDR3 is CASGERSSYNEQFF. CDR3 nucleotide sequence: TGTGCCAGCGGAGAGCGGAGCTCCTACAATGAGCAGTTCTTC.

Ten or more counts support this clonotype. The CDR3 region is CASSSRLRAHTQYF. In nucleotides, the CDR3 is TGTGCCAGCAGCTCCCGACTACGCGCACATACGCAGTATTTT. V is TRBV7-2 and J is TRBJ2-3; the D gene is possibly TRBD2 (5 bases). Trimming removed 4 bases from V and 7 bases from J, with 15 bases in between. CDR1 SGHTA and CDR2 FQGNSA come from the germline V gene. This CDR3 is built from 14 residues.

This clonotype was seen repeatedly, ten times or more. The chain couples TRBV20-1 to TRBJ1-1, with TRBD1 matching over 8 bases. The V segment lost 5 bases and the J segment 1 base; nucleotides outside the gene matches: 15. This CDR3 spans 17 amino acids. Germline CDR1 reads DFQATT; CDR2 reads SNEGSKA (reference sequence). The CDR3 is CSAPLLRGRSRNTEAFF. CDR3 nucleotides: TGCAGTGCTCCTCTCCTCAGGGGGCGCAGCAGGAACACTGAAGCTTTCTTT.

The table lists this clonotype with a few counts. The chain links TRBV7-2 to TRBJ1-1; D ambiguous. Germline values: CDR1 SGHTA, CDR2 FQGNSA. Trimming took off 1 base at V and 1 base at J, with 7 bases between the two ends. The length of the CDR3 is 14 residues. In DNA, the CDR3 is TGTGCCAGCAGCTTAGTCCCGGGGAACACTGAAGCTTTCTTT. It yields the protein CASSLVPGNTEAFF.

This clonotype was recorded many times. The chain uses TRBV18 and TRBJ1-6; D uncertain. This CDR3 has 13 residues. The germline V and J ends were trimmed by 2 bases and 14 bases, with 13 bases remaining between them. CDR1 and CDR2 (germline): KGHSH, LQKENI. The CDR3 nucleotides read TGTGCCAGCTCACCAACGGCCGCGTCATCCCTCCACTTT. As protein: CASSPTAASSLHF.

This clonotype was seen repeatedly, ten times or more. V usage is TRBV7-9 and J usage is TRBJ2-1; TRBD1 agrees at 10 bases. CDR3 length: 15 residues. Germline-derived CDR1 and CDR2 are SEHNR and FQNEAQ (reference sequence). Unmatched junction bases numbered 6, after V lost 5 bases and J lost 5 bases. CDR3 in DNA: TGTGCCAGCAGCCCCGGACAGGGGGGAAACAATGAGCAGTTCTTC. Amino acids: CASSPGQGGNNEQFF.

This clonotype was recorded many times. V gene TRBV7-9 combines with J gene TRBJ1-1; D is unresolved. V was cut by 1 base and J by 3 bases, with 9 bases left in between. Germline values: CDR1 SEHNR, CDR2 FQNEAQ (reference sequence). The CDR3 is 14 residues long. Here the CDR3 DNA reads TGTGCCAGCAGCTTAGGATTTAAGGACACTGAAGCTTTCTTT. Amino acids: CASSLGFKDTEAFF. The full variable domain, completed using reference TRBV7-9 and TRBJ1-1, is DTGVSQNPRHKITKRGQNVTFRCDPISEHNRLYWYRQTLGQGPEFLTYFQNEAQLEKSRLLSDRFSAERPKGSFSTLEIQRTEQGDSAMYLCASSLGFKDTEAFFGQGTRLTVV.

This clonotype showed up many times. The chain recombines TRBV5-6 with TRBJ2-1; 8 nucleotides align to TRBD2. Trimming took 4 bases from V and 13 from J; bases not matched to a gene: 1. The CDR3 has 10 amino acids. Per germline, CDR1 SGHDT and CDR2 YYEEEE. For the CDR3, the DNA is TGTGCCAGCAGCGGGACTAGACAGTTCTTC. Its translation is CASSGTRQFF.

This clonotype came up a few times. V is TRBV7-3 and J is TRBJ1-2, with a weak D call TRBD1 (6 bases). The germline V and J ends were trimmed by 5 bases and 0 bases, with 7 bases remaining between them. This CDR3 is built from 13 residues. CDR1 is SGHTA and CDR2 is FQGTGA in the germline V gene. CDR3 residues: CASSPGANYGYTF. Written as DNA, the CDR3 is TGTGCCAGCAGCCCAGGGGCTAACTATGGCTACACCTTC. The variable domain in full, with the rest retrieved from reference TRBV7-3 and TRBJ1-2, is GAGVSQTPSNKVTEKGKYVELRCDPISGHTALYWYRQSLGQGPEFLIYFQGTGAADDSGLPNDRFFAVRPEGSVSTLKIQRTERGDSAVYLCASSPGANYGYTFGSGTRLTVV.

This chain uses TRBV27 with TRBJ2-7, with TRBD2 as a possible D gene (6 bases). Germline CDR1 reads MNHEY; CDR2 reads SMNVEV (reference sequence). Between the trimmed V and J ends, which lost 5 bases and 3 bases, there was a span of 20 bases. This CDR3 region has 16 residues. CDR3 coding DNA: TGTGCCAGCAGTACCCGGGTCGCGCCTAGCGTCTACGAGCAGTACTTC. This encodes CASSTRVAPSVYEQYF.

The chain links TRBV28 to TRBJ2-7; D is unclear. V was shortened by 10 bases and J by 0 bases, with 13 bases between the two germline ends. This CDR3 contains 13 residues. Germline CDR1 is MDHEN and CDR2 is SYDVKM. This CDR3 reads CATEGRGSYEQYF. The CDR3 DNA follows: TGTGCCACCGAAGGGCGAGGCTCCTACGAGCAGTACTTC.

The table lists this clonotype with many counts. This chain joins TRBV3-1 and TRBJ2-2, with D unresolved. This CDR3 has 16 residues. CDR1 LGHDT and CDR2 YNNKEL come from the germline V gene (reference sequence). The V gene lost 4 bases and the J gene lost 7 bases, with 19 bases spanning the gap. CDR3 protein: CASSRPLDGHGGELFF. The DNA of the CDR3 is TGTGCCAGCAGCCGGCCCCTGGACGGTCATGGCGGGGAGCTGTTTTTT.

V and J are TRBV7-2 and TRBJ2-3; D not resolved. The CDR3 sequence is 12 residues long. Trimming left V 6 bases short and J 3 bases short, with 7 bases between. Germline CDR1 SGHTA, CDR2 FQGNSA. CDR3 in DNA: TGTGCCAGCAGAGGTGATACAGATACGCAGTATTTT. Its translation: CASRGDTDTQYF. Supplemented by reference TRBV7-2 and TRBJ2-3, the full variable domain reads GAGVSQSPSNKVTEKGKDVELRCDPISGHTALYWYRQSLGQGLEFLIYFQGNSAPDKSGLPSDRFSAERTGGSVSTLTIQRTQQEDSAVYLCASRGDTDTQYFGPGTRLTVL.

Ten or more counts support this clonotype. The chain recombines TRBV4-3 with TRBJ2-1, with D perhaps matching TRBD1 or TRBD2 (5 bases each). Germline V CDR1 and CDR2: LGHNA, YSLEER. The V gene lost 2 bases and the J gene lost 2 bases, with 10 bases spanning the gap. The CDR3 is 15 residues long. The CDR3 DNA reads as TGCGCCAGCAGCCAAAGGGGAGACCCCTACAATGAGCAGTTCTTC. Translating gives CASSQRGDPYNEQFF.

This clonotype has more than one count but fewer than ten. The rearrangement links TRBV2 to TRBJ2-2; D is perhaps TRBD2 (5 bases). The germline CDR1 and CDR2 sequences are SNHLY and FYNNEI. The CDR3 is 15 amino acids. Trimming shortened V by 5 bases and J by 0 bases, and 10 bases separated the two germline ends. The CDR3 nucleotides read TGTGCCAGCAGTCCGAGGGCAGCGAACACCGGGGAGCTGTTTTTT. Its translation is CASSPRAANTGELFF.

This clonotype was counted ten times or more. The chain is built from TRBV20-1 and TRBJ2-3; D is possibly TRBD2 (6 bases). The CDR3 has 15 residues. Germline CDR1 reads DFQATT; CDR2 reads SNEGSKA (reference sequence). V was pared by 0 bases and J by 8 bases, with 18 bases between. The CDR3, as DNA: TGCAGTGCTAGAGACCCGAGGGAGGTGGTAGGTACGCAGTATTTT. This codes for CSARDPREVVGTQYF.

The CDR3 reads CASSFAGEGKEQYF. In DNA form, the CDR3 reads TGCGCCAGCAGCTTCGCGGGAGAGGGTAAAGAGCAGTACTTC. The chain uses TRBV5-1 and TRBJ2-7, with 7 bases fitting TRBD2. The CDR3 runs to 14 residues. In germline, CDR1 is SGHRS, CDR2 YFSETQ. The V segment lost 2 bases and the J segment 7 bases; nucleotides outside the gene matches: 9.